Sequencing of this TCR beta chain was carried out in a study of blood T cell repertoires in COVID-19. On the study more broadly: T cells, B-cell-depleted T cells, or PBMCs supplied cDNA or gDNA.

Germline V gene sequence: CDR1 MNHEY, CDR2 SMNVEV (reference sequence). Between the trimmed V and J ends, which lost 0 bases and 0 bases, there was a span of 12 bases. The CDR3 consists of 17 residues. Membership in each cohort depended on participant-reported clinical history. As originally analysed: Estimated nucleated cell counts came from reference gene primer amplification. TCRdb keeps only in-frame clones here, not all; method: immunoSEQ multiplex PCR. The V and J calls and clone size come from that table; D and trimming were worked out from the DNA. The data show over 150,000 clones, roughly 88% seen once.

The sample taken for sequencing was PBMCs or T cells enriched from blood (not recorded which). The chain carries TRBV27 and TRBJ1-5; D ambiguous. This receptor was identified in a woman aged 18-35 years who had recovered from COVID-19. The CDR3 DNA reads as TGTGCCAGCAGTTTATCTCCTGCGGGTTCTAGCAATCAGCCCCAGCATTTT. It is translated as CASSLSPAGSSNQPQHF.